Listed here is a single T cell receptor (beta chain). TCRdb's copy holds only in-frame clones and misses some; the assay was immunoSEQ multiplex PCR. The data contain about 41,000 clones, 90% to 95% of them singletons. This entry belongs to a study of T cell changes during pregnancy in multiple sclerosis. The CDR3 sequence is 15 residues long. Germline CDR1 reads SGHTA; CDR2 reads FQGTGA. The trim removed 2 bases at V and 8 bases at J, leaving 7 bases unmatched. Sequenced material: CD8+ T cells from peripheral blood mononuclear cells, taken in the third trimester of pregnancy. V is TRBV7-3 and J is TRBJ2-1; TRBD2 matches 9 bases. The sequence was obtained from a female donor with multiple sclerosis, enrolled in a pregnancy study. CDR3 region: CASSLAGGPVDEQFF. DNA for the CDR3: TGTGCCAGCAGCTTAGCGGGAGGGCCGGTAGATGAGCAGTTCTTC.